This T cell receptor beta chain appears in the sequencing data of a study of blood T cells in healthy people across ages. Findings and caveats of the study: Age brought a roughly linear fall in TCR beta diversity measured per million T cells.

Germline V gene lookup returns CDR1 SGHKS and CDR2 YYEKEE (reference sequence). Trimming left V 0 bases short and J 3 bases short, with 8 bases between. The CDR3 spans 14 residues. Investigators took about 10 milliliters of peripheral blood from every donor. Using a J-beta primer mix together with a sample-barcoded 5' primer, a second PCR was run for about 6 to 12 cycles. Template switching added a 12-random-nucleotide identifier to every cDNA molecule. TCRdb processed the 5' RACE reads anew with MiXCR; each CDR3 protein has one entry. The data hold around 650,000 distinct CDR3 sequences, with 40% to 45% observed a single time. Many counts were recorded for this clonotype. The antigen is not known.

Source material: blood. The receptor comes from a man at least 80 years old in good health. This chain links TRBV5-5 with TRBJ2-3, with D possibly TRBD1 on 6 matching bases. CDR3 loop: CASSLDRVTDTQYF. CDR3 nucleotide sequence: TGTGCCAGCAGCTTGGACAGGGTAACAGATACGCAGTATTTT.